What follows are 25 T cell receptor beta chains derived from one specimen sequenced in a study of radiotherapy plus CTLA-4 blockade in lung cancer. Only in-frame clones appear in the TCRdb table, and some are missing; sequencing was by immunoSEQ multiplex PCR. The table records around 71,000 clones, around 76% of them present only once. Specimen: peripheral blood, collected from a patient treated with radiotherapy plus ipilimumab. Receptor source: a human donor with non-small cell lung cancer whose response to radiotherapy plus ipilimumab could not be evaluated. Some clones in this sample may be carry-over from other donors' samples.

The genes are TRBV6-6 and TRBJ2-5, with 9 bases identical to TRBD1. The CDR3 is made up of 14 amino acids. The germline V gene encodes CDR1 MNHNY and CDR2 SVGAGI (reference sequence). Trimming took 5 bases from V and 5 from J; bases not matched to a gene: 6. The CDR3 coding sequence is TGTGCCAGCAGTACAAACAGGGGGCAGGAGACCCAGTACTTC. This translates into CASSTNRGQETQYF.

The CDR3 region has the DNA TGTGCCAGCGGGGACAGCTCTGGGGCCAACGTCCTGACTTTC. Protein: CASGDSSGANVLTF. The chain carries TRBV2 and TRBJ2-6; 7 bases line up with TRBD1. Germline V gene data show CDR1 as SNHLY and CDR2 as FYNNEI. J lost 0 bases, V lost 8 bases, and 1 base had no gene match. This CDR3 is built from 14 residues.

V usage is TRBV27 and J usage is TRBJ1-1; D gene ambiguous. The CDR3 is 13 amino acids. The V end was cut by 2 bases, the J end by 1 base, with 5 bases between. Germline V gene lookup returns CDR1 MNHEY and CDR2 SMNVEV (reference sequence). As DNA, the CDR3 is TGTGCCAGCAGTTTAAGGAGGAACACTGAAGCTTTCTTT. It specifies CASSLRRNTEAFF.

This clone was counted a single time. The chain employs TRBV7-2 and TRBJ2-3; 14 bases match TRBD2. J was trimmed by 5 bases and V by 5 bases; bases with no gene match: 6. CDR3 length: 16 amino acids. From germline, CDR1 is SGHTA and CDR2 FQGNSA. The CDR3 loop reads CASSRRLAGGRDTQYF. As DNA, the CDR3 is TGTGCCAGCAGCAGACGACTAGCGGGGGGGCGAGATACGCAGTATTTT.

This clone appeared a few times. V gene TRBV10-3 combines with J gene TRBJ1-5; D may be TRBD1 (5 bases). Germline CDR1 ENHRY, CDR2 SYGVKD. The V end lost 0 bases, the J end lost 4 bases, and 10 bases lay between the germline ends. CDR3 length equals 15 residues. The CDR3, as DNA: TGTGCCATCAGTGAGTCCGGGGGGGGAAATCAGCCCCAGCATTTT. Protein product: CAISESGGGNQPQHF.

This chain links TRBV28 with TRBJ1-2; possible D gene TRBD1, 6 bases. Germline V gene lookup returns CDR1 MDHEN and CDR2 SYDVKM. The CDR3 sequence is 12 residues long. Trimming shortened V by 8 bases and J by 4 bases, and 11 bases separated the two germline ends. CDR3 nucleotides: TGTGCCAGCCAGACAGGCCCCTATGGCTACACCTTC. Its translation: CASQTGPYGYTF.

In nucleotides, the CDR3 is TGTGCCAGCAATTCTCTTAGCCCCATCCCCCATGAGCAGTTCTTC. It yields the protein CASNSLSPIPHEQFF. The chain couples TRBV6-5 to TRBJ2-1; D gene unclear. The CDR3 covers 15 residues. Trimming shortened V by 7 bases and J by 8 bases, and 21 bases separated the two germline ends. Per germline, CDR1 MNHEY and CDR2 SVGAGI.

This chain uses TRBV11-3 with TRBJ2-3, with D perhaps TRBD2 (7 bases). Germline V gives CDR1 SGHNT, CDR2 YENEEA. Trimming removed 1 base from V and 0 bases from J, with 14 bases in between. This CDR3 region has 17 residues. DNA of the CDR3: TGTGCCAGCAGCTTAGCCCTGGGGGGGGCCAGCACAGATACGCAGTATTTT. As protein: CASSLALGGASTDTQYF.

The genes are TRBV5-6 and TRBJ1-1; TRBD1 agrees at 11 bases. The CDR3 contains 15 residues. CDR1 is SGHDT, CDR2 YYEEEE, per germline. With 0 bases clipped from V and 3 bases from J, the junction kept 1 base outside the gene matches. The CDR3 nucleotides are TGTGCCAGCAGCTTGGGGGGACAGGGGGACACTGAAGCTTTCTTT. This translates into CASSLGGQGDTEAFF.

The chain is built from TRBV27 and TRBJ2-1; TRBD1 agrees at 10 bases. The CDR3 has 15 amino acids. V was pared by 2 bases and J by 9 bases, with 7 bases of the junction left unmatched. Germline V gene sequence: CDR1 MNHEY, CDR2 SMNVEV (reference sequence). The CDR3 nucleotides are TGTGCCAGCAGTTTAGGGACAGGGGCCTTAAGTGAGCAGTTCTTC. The encoded protein is CASSLGTGALSEQFF.

This chain links TRBV19 with TRBJ2-1; 11 positions agree with TRBD2. Germline CDR1 and CDR2: LNHDA and SQIVND (reference sequence). This CDR3 is 15 amino acids long. V trimming: 5 bases; J trimming: 2 bases; junction bases outside the gene matches: 2. CDR3 in DNA: TGTGCCAGTAGTGTTAGCGGGGGGGCCTACAATGAGCAGTTCTTC. This encodes CASSVSGGAYNEQFF.

The rearrangement joins TRBV18 to TRBJ1-4, with 8 bases identical to TRBD1. Per the germline V gene, CDR1 is KGHSH and CDR2 is LQKENI. With 3 bases clipped from V and 6 bases from J, the junction kept 6 bases outside the gene matches. The CDR3 contains 15 residues. The CDR3 bases are TGTGCCAGCTCACCTCGGACAGGGTCGGATGAAAAACTGTTTTTT. Encoded protein: CASSPRTGSDEKLFF. Full variable domain (rest looked up from reference TRBV18 and TRBJ1-4): NAGVMQNPRHLVRRRGQEARLRCSPMKGHSHVYWYRQLPEEGLKFMVYLQKENIIDESGMPKERFSAEFPKEGPSILRIQQVVRGDSAAYFCASSPRTGSDEKLFFGSGTQLSVL.

This clone was counted a single time. The rearrangement joins TRBV5-1 to TRBJ1-6; 10 positions match TRBD1. V trimming: 0 bases; J trimming: 5 bases; junction bases outside the gene matches: 8. The CDR3 is 18 amino acids. CDR1 and CDR2 (germline): SGHRS, YFSETQ. Here the CDR3 DNA reads TGCGCCAGCAGCTTGGCCGCGCTGGACAGGGGGAATAATTCACCCCTCCACTTT. Translated: CASSLAALDRGNNSPLHF.

The count of this clone is one. This chain links TRBV2 with TRBJ1-4; 7 bases match TRBD1. The CDR3 loop spans 15 amino acids. Trimming cost V 4 bases and J 7 bases; bases outside gene matches: 9. Per the germline V gene, CDR1 is SNHLY and CDR2 is FYNNEI. This CDR3 is CASSGMDRSGEKLFF. The CDR3 region has the DNA TGTGCCAGCAGTGGGATGGACAGGTCGGGTGAAAAACTGTTTTTT.

The chain uses TRBV7-2 and TRBJ1-1; D is unresolved. The V end lost 4 bases, the J end lost 0 bases, and 12 bases lay between the germline ends. The CDR3 spans 15 residues. Germline CDR1 and CDR2: SGHTA and FQGNSA. The CDR3, as DNA: TGTGCCAGCAGCTCCCAGGTCAGTTTGAACACTGAAGCTTTCTTT. Translation: CASSSQVSLNTEAFF.

Here the CDR3 DNA reads TGTGCCAGCTCACCAGCGGGCGGCGCAGATACGCAGTATTTT. Its translation: CASSPAGGADTQYF. The rearrangement joins TRBV18 to TRBJ2-3; the D gene is possibly TRBD2 (5 bases). This CDR3 region has 14 residues. Germline assignment: CDR1 KGHSH and CDR2 LQKENI. Trimming took off 2 bases at V and 4 bases at J, with 10 bases between the two ends.

The V gene is TRBV7-9, the J gene TRBJ2-7; the D gene is possibly TRBD2 (6 bases). This CDR3 comprises 13 residues. Trimming removed 5 bases at V and 2 bases at J, with 10 bases between. Germline V CDR1 and CDR2: SEHNR, FQNEAQ (reference sequence). The CDR3 nucleotides read TGTGCCAGCAGCAAGGGACTCGCCTACGAGCAGTACTTC. Translating it yields CASSKGLAYEQYF.

This clone was seen more than once but under ten times. This chain joins TRBV7-9 and TRBJ2-2, with D unclear. The CDR3 has 15 amino acids. Trimming removed 2 bases from V and 3 bases from J, with 10 bases in between. Germline CDR1 is SEHNR and CDR2 is FQNEAQ (reference sequence). The CDR3 sequence: CASSLLEYDTGELFF. CDR3 bases: TGTGCCAGCAGCTTACTGGAGTACGACACCGGGGAGCTGTTTTTT.

This clone was counted once. The V and J genes are TRBV6-5 and TRBJ2-7; D remains ambiguous. Per germline, CDR1 MNHEY and CDR2 SVGAGI. This CDR3 comprises 15 residues. Trimming cost V 7 bases and J 0 bases, with 16 bases left between them. The CDR3 nucleotides read TGTGCCAGCAATGATGCGGCCTACTCCTCCTACGAGCAGTACTTC. This encodes CASNDAAYSSYEQYF.

The CDR3 loop is CASKDGGRGTSYEQYF. The CDR3 DNA follows: TGTGCCAGCAAGGACGGGGGTAGGGGAACCTCCTACGAGCAGTACTTC. The V and J genes are TRBV5-4 and TRBJ2-7; a possible D gene is TRBD2 (6 bases). The CDR3 is made up of 16 amino acids. V was cut by 6 bases and J by 0 bases, with 19 bases left in between. In germline, CDR1 is SGHNT, CDR2 YYREEE (reference sequence).

V gene TRBV5-1 combines with J gene TRBJ2-7, with 16 bases aligning to TRBD2. CDR3 length: 17 amino acids. V lost 4 bases to trimming and J lost 4 bases; unmatched junction nucleotides: 8. Germline CDR1 reads SGHRS; CDR2 reads YFSETQ. The chain's CDR3 is CASSRLGTSGGAYEQYF. The CDR3, as DNA: TGCGCCAGCAGCCGCCTAGGGACTAGCGGGGGGGCATACGAGCAGTACTTC.

The chain links TRBV6-5 to TRBJ1-4; D gene ambiguous. V was pared by 4 bases and J by 5 bases, with 14 bases between. The length of the CDR3 is 15 residues. The germline V gene encodes CDR1 MNHEY and CDR2 SVGAGI. CDR3 residues: CASSSGRRANEKLFF. CDR3 nucleotides: TGTGCCAGCAGTTCCGGGAGAAGGGCCAATGAAAAACTGTTTTTT.

This chain joins TRBV5-4 and TRBJ1-4; possibly TRBD1 for D (5 bases). The CDR3 runs to 15 residues. The V end lost 4 bases, the J end lost 8 bases, and 18 bases lay between the germline ends. CDR1 and CDR2 (germline): SGHNT, YYREEE (reference sequence). The CDR3 here is CASSTQGGRDEKLFF. CDR3 in DNA: TGTGCCAGCAGCACCCAGGGAGGACGTGACGAAAAACTGTTTTTT.

This clone turned up a few times. The V and J genes are TRBV7-6 and TRBJ2-3; 10 nucleotides agree with TRBD1. V gave up 5 bases and J gave up 9 bases; unmatched junction bases: 8. Germline assignment: CDR1 SGHVS and CDR2 FNYEAQ. The CDR3 contains 14 residues. CDR3 sequence reads: CASSPGTGEVTQYF. CDR3 bases: TGTGCCAGCAGCCCCGGGACAGGGGAAGTCACGCAGTATTTT.

This clone was counted only a few times. The rearrangement uses TRBV6-6 and TRBJ1-3, with 8 bases matching TRBD1. The CDR3 covers 15 residues. With 6 bases clipped from V and 4 bases from J, the junction kept 8 bases outside the gene matches. CDR1 and CDR2 from the germline V gene are MNHNY and SVGAGI (reference sequence). CDR3: CASSPDRGRGNTIYF. CDR3 DNA: TGTGCCAGCAGCCCCGACAGGGGCAGGGGAAACACCATATATTTT.